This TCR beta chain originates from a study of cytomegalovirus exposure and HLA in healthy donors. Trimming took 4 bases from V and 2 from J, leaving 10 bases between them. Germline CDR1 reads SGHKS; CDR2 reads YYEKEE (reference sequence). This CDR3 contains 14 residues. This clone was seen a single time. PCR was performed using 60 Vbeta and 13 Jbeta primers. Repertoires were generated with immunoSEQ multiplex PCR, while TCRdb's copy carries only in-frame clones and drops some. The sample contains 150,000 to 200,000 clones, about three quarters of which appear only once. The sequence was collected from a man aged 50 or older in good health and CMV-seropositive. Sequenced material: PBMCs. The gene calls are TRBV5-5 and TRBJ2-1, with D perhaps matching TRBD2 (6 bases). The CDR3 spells CASSAPGAYNEQFF. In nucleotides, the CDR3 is TGTGCCAGCAGCGCCCCGGGGGCCTACAATGAGCAGTTCTTC.